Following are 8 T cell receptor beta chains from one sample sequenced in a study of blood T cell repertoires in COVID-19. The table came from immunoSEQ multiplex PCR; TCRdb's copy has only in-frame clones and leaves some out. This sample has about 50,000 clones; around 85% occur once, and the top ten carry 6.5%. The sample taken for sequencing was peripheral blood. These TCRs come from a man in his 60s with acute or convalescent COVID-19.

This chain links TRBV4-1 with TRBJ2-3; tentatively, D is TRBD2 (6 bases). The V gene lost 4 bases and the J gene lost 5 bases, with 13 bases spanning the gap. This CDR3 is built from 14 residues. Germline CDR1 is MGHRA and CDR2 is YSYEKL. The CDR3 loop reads CASSRDSPGDTQYF. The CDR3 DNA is TGCGCCAGCAGCCGGGACTCGCCAGGAGATACGCAGTATTTT.

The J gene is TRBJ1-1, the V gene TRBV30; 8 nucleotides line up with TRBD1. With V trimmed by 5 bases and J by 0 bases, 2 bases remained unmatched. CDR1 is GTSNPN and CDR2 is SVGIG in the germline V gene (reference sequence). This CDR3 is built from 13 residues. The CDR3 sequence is CAWAGQVNTEAFF. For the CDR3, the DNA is TGTGCCTGGGCGGGACAGGTGAACACTGAAGCTTTCTTT.

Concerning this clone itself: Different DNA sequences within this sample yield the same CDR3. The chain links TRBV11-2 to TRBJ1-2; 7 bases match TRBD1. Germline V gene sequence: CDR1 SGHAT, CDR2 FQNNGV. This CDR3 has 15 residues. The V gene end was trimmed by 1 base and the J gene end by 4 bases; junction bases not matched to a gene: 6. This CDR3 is CASSLVAGGGYGYTF. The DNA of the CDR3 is TGTGCCAGCAGCTTAGTGGCAGGGGGAGGCTATGGCTACACCTTC.

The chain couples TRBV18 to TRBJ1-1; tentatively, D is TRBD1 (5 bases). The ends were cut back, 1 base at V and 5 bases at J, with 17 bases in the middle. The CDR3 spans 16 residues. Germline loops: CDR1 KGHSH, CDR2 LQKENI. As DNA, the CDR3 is TGTGCCAGCTCACCACGGATGAGGGGACGGGAGACTGAAGCTTTCTTT. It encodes CASSPRMRGRETEAFF.

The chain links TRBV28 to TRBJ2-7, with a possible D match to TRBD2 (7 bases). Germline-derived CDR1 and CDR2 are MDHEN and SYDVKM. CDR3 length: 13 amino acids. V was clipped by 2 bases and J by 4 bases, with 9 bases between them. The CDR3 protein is CASSLRGGYEQYF. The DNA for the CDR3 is TGTGCCAGCAGTTTAAGGGGGGGGTACGAGCAGTACTTC.

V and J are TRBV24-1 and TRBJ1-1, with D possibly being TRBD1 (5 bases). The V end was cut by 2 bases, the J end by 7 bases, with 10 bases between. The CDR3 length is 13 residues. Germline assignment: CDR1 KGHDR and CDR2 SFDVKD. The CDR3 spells CATSDSQEFEAFF. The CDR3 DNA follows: TGTGCCACCAGTGATTCACAGGAGTTTGAAGCTTTCTTT.

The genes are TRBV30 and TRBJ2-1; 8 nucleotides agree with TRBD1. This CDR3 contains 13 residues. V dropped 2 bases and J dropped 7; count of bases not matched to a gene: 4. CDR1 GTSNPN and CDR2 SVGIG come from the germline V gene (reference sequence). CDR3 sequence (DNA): TGTGCCTGGAGTCCCGACAGGGGTAATGAGCAGTTCTTC. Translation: CAWSPDRGNEQFF.

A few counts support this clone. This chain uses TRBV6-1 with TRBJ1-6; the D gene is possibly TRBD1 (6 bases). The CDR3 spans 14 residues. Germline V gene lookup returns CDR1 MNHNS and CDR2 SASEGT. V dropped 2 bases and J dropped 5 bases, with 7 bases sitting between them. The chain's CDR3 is CASSEPGDNSPLHF. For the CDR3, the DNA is TGTGCCAGCAGTGAACCAGGGGATAATTCACCCCTCCACTTT.